A single sample gave rise to the 30 T cell receptor beta chains below, sequenced in a study of low-dose radiotherapy and immunotherapy resistance in tumors (dated by TCRdb to 2022 to 2024). The listed sequencing device is Illumina HiSeq 2500. First-strand cDNA was synthesized using Superscript III and a set of TRAV- and TRBV-specific primers, so that both TCRalpha and TCRbeta chains were covered. A roughly 18-cycle PCR with Phusion amplified the TCRs, pairing a constant-region primer with the adapter that was attached to the V primers. TCRdb reanalyzed the raw reads on its own, using fastp at Q25 for trimming and MiXCR for clone calling, and kept in-frame beta chains. Each CDR3 protein gets just one entry, which takes the most common genes and DNA from the rows behind it. The sample contains 75,000 to 95,000 distinct CDR3 sequences, under 25% of them found a single time. Roughly 13% of the sample rests with the top ten.

The sample's time point label, in plain terms: after trial treatment. What the treatment or condition label conveys for this sample: LDRT plus nivolumab, ipilimumab, low-dose cyclophosphamide and aspirin (RACIN trial). This specimen consisted of PBMCs, obtained after low-dose radiotherapy plus immunotherapy. The source is a female donor with ovarian cancer.

The chain carries TRBV5-5 and TRBJ1-3; D might be TRBD1 (6 bases). The germline V gene encodes CDR1 SGHKS and CDR2 YYEKEE (reference sequence). The CDR3 extends over 17 amino acids. Trimming took 2 bases from V and 3 from J, leaving 18 bases between them. DNA for the CDR3: TGTGCCAGCAGCTTTCAGCAAGTGGGGGCCGGTGGAAACACCATATATTTT. It specifies CASSFQQVGAGGNTIYF.

The chain is built from TRBV27 and TRBJ2-7, with unresolved D. Germline CDR1 and CDR2: MNHEY and SMNVEV (reference sequence). This CDR3 has 11 amino acids. Trimming took off 3 bases at V and 4 bases at J, with 4 bases between the two ends. The CDR3 here is CASSFLYEQYF. The CDR3 DNA reads as TGTGCCAGCAGTTTCCTTTACGAGCAGTACTTC.

This clonotype came up many times. The DNA of the CDR3 is TGTGCCAGCAGCCGGACTAGCGGAGGGTTCTCTGGGGCCAACGTCCTGACTTTC. Translated, it gives CASSRTSGGFSGANVLTF. The chain employs TRBV7-9 and TRBJ2-6; 10 bases agree with TRBD2. The J segment lost 0 bases and the V segment lost 5 bases, leaving 7 bases of the junction unmatched. There are 18 residues in the CDR3. Germline CDR1 SEHNR, CDR2 FQNEAQ (reference sequence). Combining the CDR3 with reference TRBV7-9 and TRBJ2-6 gives the whole variable domain DTGVSQNPRHKITKRGQNVTFRCDPISEHNRLYWYRQTLGQGPEFLTYFQNEAQLEKSRLLSDRFSAERPKGSFSTLEIQRTEQGDSAMYLCASSRTSGGFSGANVLTFGAGSRLTVL.

This clonotype was counted many times. The chain couples TRBV21-1 to TRBJ2-4; the D call TRBD1 from the table was never checked on the DNA. TRBV21-1 is labeled a pseudogene. The CDR3 runs to 15 residues. Here the CDR3 reads CASSPVRVTKNIQYF. The CDR3, as DNA: TGTGCCAGCAGCCCTGTTCGGGTTACCAAAAACATTCAGTACTTC.

This clonotype was recorded at least ten times. The chain is built from TRBV28 and TRBJ2-1; the D is unclear. From germline, CDR1 is MDHEN and CDR2 SYDVKM. The CDR3 length is 13 residues. V was clipped by 4 bases and J by 2 bases, with 6 bases between them. This chain's CDR3 is CASSYQTYNEQFF. The DNA for the CDR3 is TGTGCCAGCAGTTATCAGACCTACAATGAGCAGTTCTTC.

A word on this clonotype: One base separates it from a far larger clone, so it is likely a read error. The chain recombines TRBV19 with TRBJ2-1; the match to TRBD1 covers 8 bases. Per the germline V gene, CDR1 is LNHDA and CDR2 is SQIVND (reference sequence). The CDR3 length is 16 residues. V was clipped by 5 bases and J by 13 bases; unmatched bases: 19. The CDR3 loop is CASSQLVQGVQETQFF. CDR3 DNA: TGTGCCAGTAGTCAGTTGGTACAGGGGGTCCAAGAGACCCAGTTCTTC.

In the case of this clonotype: This likely reflects a read error, since a far larger clone is one base away. The gene calls are TRBV4-3 and TRBJ1-2; D possibly corresponds to TRBD1 (5 bases). There are 14 residues in the CDR3. V was trimmed by 4 bases and J by 3 bases, leaving 12 bases between them. Germline CDR1 LGHNA, CDR2 YSLEER. The CDR3, as DNA: TGCGCCAGCAGCCTGTGGGACGGATACTATGGCTACACCTTC. Amino acids: CASSLWDGYYGYTF.

This clonotype was counted ten times or more. The chain is built from TRBV12-3 or TRBV12-4 and TRBJ1-1; no definite D call. V lost 2 bases and J lost 2, with 6 bases in between. There are 13 residues in the CDR3. The CDR3 DNA follows: TGTGCCAGCAGTTTAAAGGGAAACACTGAAGCTTTCTTT. Protein: CASSLKGNTEAFF.

The V and J genes are TRBV6-2 or TRBV6-3 and TRBJ2-2; D uncertain. There are 17 residues in the CDR3. Deletions cut 0 bases from V and 0 bases from J, with 11 bases between. Germline V gene sequence: CDR1 MNHEY, CDR2 SVGEGT. CDR3: CASSYSPRIANTGELFF. CDR3 coding DNA: TGTGCCAGCAGTTACTCTCCTCGGATAGCGAACACCGGGGAGCTGTTTTTT.

A remark on this clonotype: A far larger clone is one nucleotide away, so this likely arose from a read error. The chain carries TRBV7-6 and TRBJ1-2; D unclear. The germline V gene encodes CDR1 SGHVS and CDR2 FNYEAQ. This CDR3 has 14 amino acids. CDR3 sequence reads: CVSSPPSTGGGYTF. CDR3 sequence (DNA): TGTGTCAGCAGCCCGCCCTCGACGGGAGGAGGCTACACCTTC.

This clonotype was seen more than once but under ten times. This rearrangement joins TRBV30 to TRBJ1-4; D call uncertain. The V and J ends lost 3 bases and 4 bases respectively, with 15 bases between them. The CDR3 extends over 15 amino acids. Germline V gene data show CDR1 as GTSNPN and CDR2 as SVGIG (reference sequence). CDR3 bases: TGTGCCTGGAGCCCTTTCCAGCCAATTAATGAAAAACTGTTTTTT. It translates to CAWSPFQPINEKLFF.

This clonotype has ten or more counts. The V call is TRBV6-2 or TRBV6-3, the J call TRBJ1-5, with TRBD1 as a possible D gene (5 bases). The CDR3 runs to 18 residues. The V gene lost 2 bases and the J gene lost 0 bases, with 17 bases spanning the gap. Germline values: CDR1 MNHEY, CDR2 SVGEGT. The CDR3 is CASSYDQGREDSNQPQHF. DNA for the CDR3: TGTGCCAGCAGTTACGACCAGGGTAGAGAGGATAGCAATCAGCCCCAGCATTTT.

This clonotype was counted many times. This chain links TRBV6-2 or TRBV6-3 with TRBJ2-7, with TRBD1 identical over 7 bases. Germline V gives CDR1 MNHEY, CDR2 SVGEGT. This CDR3 has 12 residues. V was clipped by 10 bases and J by 4 bases; unmatched bases: 7. This chain's CDR3 is CATSQTGYEQYF. In DNA, the CDR3 is TGTGCCACCTCCCAGACAGGGTACGAGCAGTACTTC.

The sample holds one count of this clonotype. A far bigger clonotype differs at one base, so this is likely a read error. The chain recombines TRBV6-8 with TRBJ1-1, with TRBD1 matching 10 bases. Germline V lookup: CDR1 MNHGY, CDR2 SAAAGT. The CDR3 is 14 residues long. J was trimmed by 13 bases and V by 5 bases; bases with no gene match: 13. Written as DNA, the CDR3 is TGTGCCAGCAGTAATAGGGGACAGGGGAAGCAAGTTTTCTTT. It yields the protein CASSNRGQGKQVFF.

Many counts were recorded for this clonotype. The V call is TRBV20-1, the J call TRBJ2-1; D is perhaps TRBD2 (5 bases). The V gene's germline CDR1 is DFQATT and CDR2 SNEGSKA (reference sequence). V lost 5 bases, J lost 2 bases, and 13 bases lay in between. CDR3 length: 14 amino acids. The CDR3, as DNA: TGCAGTGCTGAGAGACCCGGGGCCTACAATGAGCAGTTCTTC. Its translation: CSAERPGAYNEQFF.

Ten or more counts support this clonotype. J is TRBJ2-1 and V is TRBV6-4; 12 bases fit TRBD2. Per the germline V gene, CDR1 is MRHNA and CDR2 is SNTAGT. This CDR3 has 15 amino acids. Trimming at V came to 5 bases and at J to 4 bases, leaving 3 bases not matched to a gene. CDR3 residues: CASSRLAGEYNEQFF. The CDR3 nucleotides read TGTGCCAGCAGTCGACTAGCGGGAGAATACAATGAGCAGTTCTTC.

This clonotype was observed at least ten times. As DNA, the CDR3 is TGTGCCAGCAGTGATCTGGTACAGGGGACCGAGCAGTACTTC. Encoded protein: CASSDLVQGTEQYF. This sequence joins TRBV2 and TRBJ2-7; TRBD1 matches at 7 bases. Per germline, CDR1 SNHLY and CDR2 FYNNEI. The CDR3 contains 14 residues. V was clipped by 3 bases and J by 6 bases; unmatched bases: 8.

CDR3 protein: CASGAARSEHYGYTF. The CDR3 DNA sequence: TGTGCCAGCGGGGCCGCCCGGAGCGAACACTATGGCTACACCTTC. The rearrangement uses TRBV12-3 or TRBV12-4 and TRBJ1-2, with D tentatively TRBD1 (5 bases). The CDR3 has 15 residues. V was shortened by 8 bases and J by 3 bases, with 19 bases between the two germline ends.

In this sample, this clonotype turned up many times. The chain recombines TRBV11-2 with TRBJ2-1; D remains unclear. The CDR3 is made up of 12 amino acids. The germline V and J ends were trimmed by 7 bases and 15 bases, with 19 bases remaining between them. Germline V gene data show CDR1 as SGHAT and CDR2 as FQNNGV. In DNA form, the CDR3 reads TGTGCCAGCACCACCCTCCCGGATAACCGGTTCTTC. Translating gives CASTTLPDNRFF.

This clonotype was seen at least ten times. This sequence joins TRBV29-1 and TRBJ2-3, with a possible D match to TRBD2 (6 bases). Germline assignment: CDR1 SQVTM and CDR2 ANQGSEA. The CDR3 contains 12 residues. V was cut by 5 bases and J by 4 bases, with 10 bases left in between. The CDR3 DNA is TGCAGCGTTTGGCGGGAACCAGATACGCAGTATTTT. It specifies CSVWREPDTQYF.

V gene TRBV12-3 or TRBV12-4 combines with J gene TRBJ2-7; 11 nucleotides align to TRBD2. V lost 0 bases, J lost 4 bases, and 5 bases stayed unmatched. The CDR3 sequence is 16 residues long. The CDR3 DNA is TGTGCCAGCAGTTTAGCGACTACTAGCGGGAGATACGAGCAGTACTTC. Translating it yields CASSLATTSGRYEQYF.

This chain links TRBV19 with TRBJ2-5; tentative D call: TRBD1 (6 bases). The length of the CDR3 is 14 residues. Germline assignment: CDR1 LNHDA and CDR2 SQIVND (reference sequence). V shed 6 bases and J shed 5 bases, with 16 bases lying between them. CDR3 residues: CASSKQGWMETQYF. In nucleotides, the CDR3 is TGTGCCAGTAGCAAACAGGGTTGGATGGAGACCCAGTACTTC.

This clonotype was seen repeatedly, ten times or more. The CDR3 sequence is CASSLGRFGGNTIYF. The CDR3 nucleotides read TGTGCCAGCAGCTTAGGACGTTTCGGAGGAAACACCATATATTTT. The rearrangement joins TRBV11-1 to TRBJ1-3; D is undetermined. Germline V lookup: CDR1 SGHAT, CDR2 FQDESV (reference sequence). Trimming stripped 1 base from V and 4 bases from J, with 11 bases between. This CDR3 is 15 amino acids long.

The chain recombines TRBV24-1 with TRBJ2-1; TRBD1 aligns across 11 bases. Germline V gene sequence: CDR1 KGHDR, CDR2 SFDVKD. The CDR3 has 16 amino acids. The junction had 3 bases not matched to a gene; V was cut back by 1 base and J by 5 bases. The DNA of the CDR3 is TGTGCCACCAGTGATTTAGGGGGACAGGGGGACAATGAGCAGTTCTTC. It encodes CATSDLGGQGDNEQFF.

Ten or more counts support this clonotype. This sequence joins TRBV5-6 and TRBJ1-2; 7 positions match TRBD1. The germline V gene encodes CDR1 SGHDT and CDR2 YYEEEE. This CDR3 region has 14 residues. Unmatched junction bases numbered 10, after V lost 4 bases and J lost 7 bases. The CDR3 DNA sequence: TGTGCCAGCAGCACGGGACAGCGTTCGAGTGGCTACACCTTC. Protein: CASSTGQRSSGYTF.

This clonotype appeared a few times. J is TRBJ2-3 and V is TRBV7-3; D is perhaps TRBD2 (6 bases). CDR1 SGHTA and CDR2 FQGTGA come from the germline V gene. With 1 base removed from V and 2 bases from J, the gap between germline ends came to 10 bases. The CDR3 has 15 amino acids. CDR3 sequence reads: CASSLIGGDTDTQYF. DNA of the CDR3: TGTGCCAGCAGCTTAATCGGCGGGGACACAGATACGCAGTATTTT.

This clonotype was recorded at least ten times. This rearrangement joins TRBV20-1 to TRBJ1-4, with D unresolved. The CDR3 is 13 residues long. Trimming removed 4 bases from V and 0 bases from J, with 6 bases in between. Germline assignment: CDR1 DFQATT and CDR2 SNEGSKA (reference sequence). CDR3 DNA: TGCAGTGCTACCGGACCAACTAATGAAAAACTGTTTTTT. Its protein product is CSATGPTNEKLFF.

This clonotype has a count of ten or more. V is TRBV11-2 and J is TRBJ2-7; possibly TRBD1 for D (5 bases). The germline V gene encodes CDR1 SGHAT and CDR2 FQNNGV. Trimming removed 6 bases from V and 3 bases from J, with 15 bases in between. CDR3 length: 14 amino acids. The CDR3: CASSTAPRVYEQYF. CDR3 DNA sequence: TGTGCCAGCAGTACAGCCCCCAGGGTCTACGAGCAGTACTTC.

This clonotype was detected many times. V usage is TRBV19 and J usage is TRBJ2-1; 11 bases align to TRBD2. This CDR3 has 16 amino acids. Germline CDR1 reads LNHDA; CDR2 reads SQIVND (reference sequence). V dropped 6 bases and J dropped 4; count of bases not matched to a gene: 8. The CDR3 loop reads CASRLSGTSGYNEQFF. The DNA of the CDR3 is TGTGCCAGTAGGTTATCCGGGACTAGCGGTTACAATGAGCAGTTCTTC.

In the case of this clonotype: This clone may be a read error of a much larger clone one base away. The rearrangement uses TRBV4-3 and TRBJ2-1; no clear D. Germline assignment: CDR1 LGHNA and CDR2 YSLEER. Between the trimmed V and J ends, which lost 1 base and 2 bases, there was a span of 15 bases. The CDR3 sequence is 17 residues long. CDR3 residues: CASSQGLRGNTYNEQFF. The CDR3 nucleotides are TGCGCCAGCAGCCAAGGTTTGCGTGGGAATACCTACAATGAGCAGTTCTTC.